Ten or more counts support the clone carrying this T cell receptor (beta chain). V lost 0 bases, J lost 5 bases, and 1 base stayed unmatched. Germline V gene data show CDR1 as SGHTA and CDR2 as FQGNSA. This CDR3 comprises 14 residues. The data derive from a study of T-cell memory formation after mild COVID-19. TCRdb redid the calling of the 5' RACE reads with MiXCR, one entry per CDR3 protein. The table shows about 560,000 distinct CDR3 sequences, with 20% to 25% occurring only once. This TCR derives from an adult woman who had mild COVID-19 (a few samples of this study predate the infection). Cell type and time point are not known. The sequencing input was PBMCs or a T cell subset sorted from them (not recorded which). The V and J genes are TRBV7-2 and TRBJ2-5; TRBD1 agrees at 9 bases. The CDR3 DNA sequence: TGTGCCAGCAGCTTAGCCGGACAGGGGGAGACCCAGTACTTC. This sequence encodes CASSLAGQGETQYF.